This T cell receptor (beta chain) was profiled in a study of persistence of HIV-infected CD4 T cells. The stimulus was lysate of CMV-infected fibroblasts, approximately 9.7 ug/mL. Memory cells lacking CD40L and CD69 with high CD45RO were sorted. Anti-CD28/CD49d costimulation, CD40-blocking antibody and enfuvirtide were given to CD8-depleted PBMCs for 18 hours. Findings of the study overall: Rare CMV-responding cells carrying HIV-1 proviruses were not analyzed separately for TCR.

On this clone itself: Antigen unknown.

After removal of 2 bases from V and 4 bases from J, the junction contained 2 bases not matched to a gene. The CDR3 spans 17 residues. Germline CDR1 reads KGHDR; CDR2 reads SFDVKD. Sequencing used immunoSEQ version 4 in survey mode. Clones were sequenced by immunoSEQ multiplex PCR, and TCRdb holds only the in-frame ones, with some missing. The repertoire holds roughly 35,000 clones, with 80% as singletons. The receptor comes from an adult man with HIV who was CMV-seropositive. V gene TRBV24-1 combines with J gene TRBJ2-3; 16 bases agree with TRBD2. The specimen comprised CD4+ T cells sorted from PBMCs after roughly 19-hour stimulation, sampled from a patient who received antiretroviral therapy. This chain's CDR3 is CATSDYGTSGGADTQYF. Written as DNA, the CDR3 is TGTGCCACCAGTGATTATGGGACTAGCGGGGGGGCAGATACGCAGTATTTT.